The entry below describes one T cell receptor (beta chain). The entry originates in a study of T-cell reconstitution after alpha-beta-depleted transplantation in children. With 5 bases removed from V and 6 bases from J, the gap between germline ends came to 13 bases. CDR1 is MNHNS and CDR2 is SASEGT in the germline V gene. The CDR3 is 13 residues long. Construction of the TCRbeta library involved unique molecular identifiers. TCRdb reprocessed the PCR reads via MiXCR and lists one record per CDR3 protein. Of 250,000 or so distinct CDR3 sequences listed, roughly a quarter are singletons. The clonotype comes from a female patient aged 2 to 10 who had a stem cell transplant for congenital amegakaryocytic thrombocytopenia, so the T cells may come from the graft donor. The starting material was PBMCs, mostly from graft donor cells, obtained 360 days after TCRalphabeta/CD19-depleted stem cell transplant. This sequence joins TRBV6-1 and TRBJ1-2; weak D call: TRBD1 (5 bases). This CDR3 is CASSKPGTDGYTF. In DNA form, the CDR3 reads TGTGCCAGCAGTAAGCCCGGGACTGATGGCTACACCTTC.